Included here is one TCR beta chain sequence, with context. As yet, its antigen is unknown. The record originates from a study of cytomegalovirus exposure and HLA in healthy donors. Study-level points and caveats: Earlier analysis found most TCR beta V segments productive about 90% or about 30% of the time.

There were likely unrecorded immune exposures, though donors were nominally healthy when sampled. 60 Vbeta and 13 Jbeta primers were used in PCR. Sequenced by immunoSEQ multiplex PCR; TCRdb stores in-frame clones only, minus some. The sample has some 120,000 clones; 65% to 80% are singletons. The receptor was isolated from a female donor in good health and CMV-seronegative. Sequencing was performed on PBMCs.

CDR3 region: CASGRNSGNTIYF. The CDR3 coding sequence is TGTGCCAGCGGCAGGAACTCTGGAAACACCATATATTTT. The chain combines TRBV6-5 with TRBJ1-3; D call uncertain. Looked up from germline, CDR1 is MNHEY and CDR2 is SVGAGI. This CDR3 contains 13 residues. V lost 8 bases and J lost 0, with 8 bases in between.